This TCR beta chain was documented in a study of regulatory T cells in long-lasting Graves disease. CDR3 length: 13 amino acids. Trimming removed 0 bases from V and 8 bases from J, with 8 bases in between. Germline V gene sequence: CDR1 SEHNR, CDR2 FQNEAQ (reference sequence). The time point here: newly diagnosed GD, antithyroid drugs for less than 3 months. Researchers made the TCR library from RNA that was extracted from PBMCs. iRepertoire HTBI primers and Arm-PCR of CDR3 regions built TCR beta libraries. TCRdb reanalysed the multiplex PCR reads using MiXCR and keeps one entry per CDR3 protein. Among approximately 210,000 distinct CDR3 sequences, around 17% were seen once, and the ten largest hold approximately 24%. This clonotype was counted at least ten times. Its antigen is still unknown. General observations from the study: When disease was persistent, TRBV28, TRBJ1-2 and TRBJ2-5 were the favored segments.

The TCR comes from a female donor with Graves disease. The chain combines TRBV7-9 with TRBJ2-1; weak D call: TRBD1 (5 bases). The specimen was peripheral blood mononuclear cells (PBMCs), collected at new diagnosis, from a patient treated with antithyroid drugs. The CDR3 loop reads CASSLALGDEQFF. The CDR3 bases are TGTGCCAGCAGCTTAGCATTAGGGGATGAGCAGTTCTTC.